The 10 T cell receptor beta chains below come from one sample, sequenced in a study of blood T cell repertoires in COVID-19. Sequencing was performed with immunoSEQ multiplex PCR; in TCRdb, only in-frame clones are kept and a portion is missing. Among 250,000 to 300,000 clones listed, 84% were seen once. Sequenced: peripheral blood. These receptors came from a man in his 60s with acute or convalescent COVID-19.

The genes are TRBV12-3 or TRBV12-4 and TRBJ2-7, with TRBD1 as a possible D gene (5 bases). There are 11 residues in the CDR3. V was clipped by 6 bases and J by 4 bases, with 7 bases between them. The CDR3 coding sequence is TGTGCCAGCAGCCAGGGTTACGAGCAGTACTTC. Translation: CASSQGYEQYF.

The V call is TRBV4-2, the J call TRBJ2-2; perhaps TRBD2 as D (6 bases). The germline gives CDR1 LGHNA, CDR2 YNFKEQ. The CDR3 covers 18 residues. Trimming removed 4 bases from V and 1 base from J, with 19 bases in between. CDR3 region: CASSRLGLGTQNTGELFF. As DNA, the CDR3 is TGTGCCAGCAGCCGCCTCGGGCTGGGGACTCAGAACACCGGGGAGCTGTTTTTT.

The gene calls are TRBV4-2 and TRBJ2-2, with 10 bases matching TRBD1. Germline CDR1 is LGHNA and CDR2 is YNFKEQ. Trimming removed 1 base from V and 7 bases from J; junction bases left unmatched: 3. The CDR3 extends over 15 amino acids. CDR3 sequence (DNA): TGTGCCAGCAGCCAAGTAGGACAGGGGGTCGGGGAGCTGTTTTTT. Its translation is CASSQVGQGVGELFF.

V gene TRBV7-3 combines with J gene TRBJ2-2; 7 nucleotides align to TRBD2. CDR1 is SGHTA and CDR2 is FQGTGA in the germline V gene. V shed 5 bases, J shed 0 bases, and the junction held 3 bases outside the gene matches. This CDR3 has 15 residues. CDR3 in amino acids: CASSPGTTNTGELFF. The CDR3 nucleotides read TGTGCCAGCAGCCCAGGGACTACGAACACCGGGGAGCTGTTTTTT.

This chain joins TRBV2 and TRBJ2-7; 8 nucleotides line up with TRBD1. The CDR3 is made up of 11 amino acids. Germline V gives CDR1 SNHLY, CDR2 FYNNEI. V lost 8 bases to trimming and J lost 9 bases; unmatched junction nucleotides: 6. CDR3 coding DNA: TGTGCCAGCGGACAGGGAAGTTGGCAGTACTTC. Amino acids: CASGQGSWQYF.

This clone has a count of ten or more. The J gene is TRBJ1-1, the V gene TRBV6-5; TRBD1 aligns across 12 bases. CDR3 length equals 15 residues. Trimming took 6 bases from V and 11 from J; bases not matched to a gene: 13. Germline CDR1 reads MNHEY; CDR2 reads SVGAGI. The CDR3 DNA follows: TGTGCCAGCAGGGGACAGGGGGCGTTAGATCCCAAGGCTTTCTTT. This encodes CASRGQGALDPKAFF.

The gene calls are TRBV7-9 and TRBJ1-5; 8 bases are a match to TRBD1. The CDR3 runs to 15 residues. Looked up from germline, CDR1 is SEHNR and CDR2 is FQNEAQ (reference sequence). The V segment lost 5 bases and the J segment 0 bases; nucleotides outside the gene matches: 3. This CDR3 reads CASSPGQVSNQPQHF. As DNA, the CDR3 is TGTGCCAGCAGCCCGGGACAGGTTAGCAATCAGCCCCAGCATTTT.

In regard to this clone: Other nucleotide sequences from this sample produce the same CDR3. V and J are TRBV5-4 and TRBJ2-6; no firm D call. The germline CDR1 and CDR2 sequences are SGHNT and YYREEE (reference sequence). V lost 0 bases to trimming and J lost 2 bases, with 6 bases between them. This CDR3 contains 15 residues. The CDR3 sequence is CASSLAGTGANVLTF. The CDR3 DNA reads TGTGCCAGCAGCTTGGCGGGTACTGGGGCCAACGTCCTGACTTTC.

This clone showed up just once. The chain joins TRBV18 to TRBJ2-1, with a tentative D call TRBD1 (6 bases). The germline V and J ends were trimmed by 2 bases and 8 bases, with 19 bases remaining between them. The CDR3 consists of 16 residues. Germline values: CDR1 KGHSH, CDR2 LQKENI. CDR3 DNA: TGTGCCAGCTCACCAGTAACAGGGAGTATTGGGGATGAGCAGTTCTTC. The encoded protein is CASSPVTGSIGDEQFF.

In this sample, this clone turned up a few times. The rearrangement uses TRBV24-1 and TRBJ2-2; 8 bases line up with TRBD1. The V segment lost 5 bases and the J segment 6 bases; nucleotides outside the gene matches: 10. Germline V gives CDR1 KGHDR, CDR2 SFDVKD. CDR3 length equals 16 residues. CDR3 DNA sequence: TGTGCCACCAGTGCCTCCAGGGGGCGACTGGCCGGGGAGCTGTTTTTT. This translates into CATSASRGRLAGELFF.